These T cell receptor beta chains were read from a single sample in a study of beta chain features in type 1 diabetes. The protocol was immunoSEQ multiplex PCR, while the TCRdb copy is restricted to in-frame clones and leaves out a portion. This sample yields roughly 150,000 clones, of which about 9.8% are seen a single time; approximately 2.2% belongs to the top ten. Sequences were obtained from central memory CD4+ T cells from blood. The source is a woman between 18 and 29 years old in good health. CDR3s include the opening cysteine and the closing phenylalanine or tryptophan. The D gene is left open where the match is weak. Not every row has a clone size; where given, it reads once, few, many or a size class.

v_gene: TRBV5-4; d_gene: NA; abundance: NA; j_gene: TRBJ2-6; CDR3aa: CASSVSSSGANVLTF; CDR3nt: TGTGCCAGCAGCGTGAGTAGCTCTGGGGCCAACGTCCTGACTTTC
v_gene: TRBV30; d_gene: TRBD1; abundance: NA; j_gene: TRBJ1-6; CDR3aa: CAWRTDRDNSPLHF; CDR3nt: TGTGCCTGGAGGACCGACAGGGACAATTCACCCCTCCACTTT
v_gene: TRBV30; d_gene: TRBD1; abundance: NA; j_gene: TRBJ2-3; CDR3aa: CAWNRPGQGQTDTQYF; CDR3nt: TGTGCCTGGAACCGTCCGGGACAGGGGCAGACAGATACGCAGTATTTT
v_gene: TRBV19; d_gene: NA; abundance: NA; j_gene: TRBJ1-1; CDR3aa: CASSMSGAAEAFF; CDR3nt: TGTGCCAGTAGTATGAGCGGGGCCGCTGAAGCTTTCTTT
v_gene: TRBV5-1; d_gene: NA; abundance: NA; j_gene: TRBJ2-3; CDR3aa: CASSALQDDTQYF; CDR3nt: TGCGCCAGCAGCGCGTTACAGGATGATACGCAGTATTTT
v_gene: TRBV7-2; d_gene: TRBD1; abundance: NA; j_gene: TRBJ1-6; CDR3aa: CASSRDRHSPLHF; CDR3nt: TGTGCCAGCAGCCGGGACAGGCATTCACCCCTCCACTTT
v_gene: TRBV4-1; d_gene: TRBD1; abundance: few; j_gene: TRBJ1-2; CDR3aa: CASSQGLRTGTGGRYGYTF; CDR3nt: TGCGCCAGCAGCCAAGGATTAAGGACCGGGACAGGGGGAAGATATGGCTACACCTTC
v_gene: TRBV7-3; d_gene: TRBD1; abundance: medium-sized; j_gene: TRBJ1-1; CDR3aa: CASSSGQANTEAFF; CDR3nt: TGTGCCAGCAGCTCGGGACAGGCGAACACTGAAGCTTTCTTT
v_gene: TRBV9; d_gene: TRBD2; abundance: NA; j_gene: TRBJ2-3; CDR3aa: CASSAAGLPSPDTQYF; CDR3nt: TGTGCCAGCAGCGCAGCGGGACTCCCTTCCCCAGATACGCAGTATTTT
v_gene: TRBV5-1; d_gene: NA; abundance: NA; j_gene: TRBJ1-1; CDR3aa: CASSPTVREWAFF; CDR3nt: TGCGCCAGCAGCCCCACCGTCCGCGAGTGGGCTTTCTTT
v_gene: TRBV30; d_gene: NA; abundance: few; j_gene: TRBJ2-7; CDR3aa: CAWSVQGYEQYF; CDR3nt: TGTGCCTGGAGTGTACAGGGATACGAGCAGTACTTC